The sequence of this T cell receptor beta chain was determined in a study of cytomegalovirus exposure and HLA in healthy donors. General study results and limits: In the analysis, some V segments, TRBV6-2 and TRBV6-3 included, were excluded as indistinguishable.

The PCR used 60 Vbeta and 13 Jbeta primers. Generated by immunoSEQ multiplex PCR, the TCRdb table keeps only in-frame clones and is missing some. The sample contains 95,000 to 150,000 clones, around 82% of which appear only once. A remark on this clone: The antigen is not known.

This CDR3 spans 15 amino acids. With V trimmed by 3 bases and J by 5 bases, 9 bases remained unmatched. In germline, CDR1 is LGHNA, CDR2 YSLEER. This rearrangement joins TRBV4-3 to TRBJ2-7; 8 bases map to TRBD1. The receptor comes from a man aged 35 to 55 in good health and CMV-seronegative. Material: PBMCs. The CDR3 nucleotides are TGCGCCAGCAGCCAGCAGGGGACAGGCGTCAACGAGCAGTACTTC. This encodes CASSQQGTGVNEQYF.